Detailed here is one TCR beta chain. No conserved phenylalanine or tryptophan ends this CDR3, so it is likely a read error. This sample is drawn from a study of Graves' ophthalmopathy and Graves' hyperthyroidism. Study-wide background: No progression to ophthalmopathy over 18 months defined stable hyperthyroidism.

CDR1 SGDLS and CDR2 YYNGEE come from the germline V gene. The CDR3 runs to 16 residues. After removal of 4 bases from V and 3 bases from J, the junction contained 7 bases not matched to a gene. Enrollment excluded any patients with other autoimmune diseases, uncontrolled infections, pregnancy or lactation. It was on clinical symptoms, serum thyroxine, TRAb, thyroid ultrasound and orbital computed tomography that diagnosis relied. RNA transcripts provided the template for amplifying TCR beta CDR3 regions. Scientists carried out first-round RT-PCR using HTBI primers and then a second-round multiplex PCR. TCRdb recomputed calls from the multiplex PCR reads with MiXCR, one row per CDR3 protein. Among roughly 600,000 distinct CDR3 sequences, about 40% were seen once, and the ten largest hold over 3.5%.

The sample comprised peripheral blood or thyroid tissue (not recorded which). This rearrangement joins TRBV9 to TRBJ1-6, with 7 bases that match TRBD1. This clonotype originated in an adult man with Graves' hyperthyroidism. CDR3 sequence: CASSRFQGGYNSPLHS. CDR3 nucleotides: TGTGCCAGCAGCAGATTTCAGGGGGGCTATAATTCACCCCTCCACTCT.